The 28 T cell receptor beta chains in this list originate from one sample, sequenced in a study of metastatic and nonmetastatic thyroid tumors. TCRdb used MiXCR to call clones anew from the PCR reads. The sample records around 19,000 clones, about 11% being singletons. Thyroid surgery had not been preceded by any treatment in any patient. Material: blood. The receptors were gathered from a female donor with papillary thyroid cancer or a benign thyroid nodule (not recorded which). Some clones in this sample may be carry-over from other donors' samples.

This clone has at least ten counts. V usage is TRBV7-8 and J usage is TRBJ2-5; 7 nucleotides align to TRBD1. Looked up from germline, CDR1 is SGHVS and CDR2 is FQNEAQ. The CDR3 consists of 14 residues. The trim removed 6 bases at V and 4 bases at J, leaving 8 bases unmatched. CDR3 in amino acids: CASSRRAGGETQYF. Written as DNA, the CDR3 is TGTGCCAGCAGTCGTAGGGCAGGGGGAGAGACCCAGTACTTC.

Turning to this clone: This may be a read error: a much more frequent sequence differs by one nucleotide. The chain joins TRBV20-1 to TRBJ1-1; unclear D gene. Between the trimmed V and J ends, which lost 3 bases and 0 bases, there was a span of 11 bases. The V gene's germline CDR1 is DFQATT and CDR2 SNEGSKA (reference sequence). The CDR3 extends over 14 amino acids. The CDR3 protein is CSASLGLLNTEAFF. The DNA for the CDR3 is TGCAGTGCTAGCCTTGGGCTACTGAACACTGAAGCTTTCTTT.

This clone occurred many times. The J gene is TRBJ2-5, the V gene TRBV20-1, with TRBD1 identical over 8 bases. CDR3 size: 14 residues. The germline gives CDR1 DFQATT, CDR2 SNEGSKA (reference sequence). V shed 0 bases and J 2 bases; nucleotides not matched to a gene: 2. The DNA for the CDR3 is TGCAGTGCTAGAGAGGGGGACAGGCAAGAGACCCAGTACTTC. Protein product: CSAREGDRQETQYF.

Within the sample, this clone is medium-sized (0.01 to 0.1%). The chain carries TRBV12-3 or TRBV12-4 and TRBJ2-3, with D unresolved. The CDR3 extends over 12 amino acids. V lost 4 bases, J lost 1 base, and 3 bases lay in between. In DNA form, the CDR3 reads TGTGCCAGCAGTTCGGGCACAGATACGCAGTATTTT. Encoded protein: CASSSGTDTQYF.

This clone was detected ten times or more. The chain carries TRBV4-2 and TRBJ2-1; 10 bases agree with TRBD2. CDR1 and CDR2 (germline): LGHNA, YNFKEQ. Trimming took 2 bases from V and 6 from J; bases not matched to a gene: 10. This CDR3 has 17 amino acids. CDR3 DNA sequence: TGTGCCAGCAGCCAACGGAAAACTAGCGGGAATCGCAATGAGCAGTTCTTC. It translates to CASSQRKTSGNRNEQFF.

This clone came up many times. J is TRBJ2-7 and V is TRBV20-1; TRBD2 matches 7 bases. The ends lost 0 bases at V and 5 bases at J; junction bases unmatched: 13. The V gene's germline CDR1 is DFQATT and CDR2 SNEGSKA (reference sequence). The CDR3 sequence is 16 residues long. In nucleotides, the CDR3 is TGCAGTGCTAGAGATGCGGGAGAGGAGGGTTTGAACGAGCAGTACTTC. Translated: CSARDAGEEGLNEQYF.

This clone was observed many times. The chain carries TRBV5-1 and TRBJ2-3; the D gene is possibly TRBD1 (6 bases). There are 15 residues in the CDR3. Per the germline V gene, CDR1 is SGHRS and CDR2 is YFSETQ. V lost 0 bases and J 6 bases, leaving 14 bases between the germline ends. The CDR3 DNA sequence: TGCGCCAGCAGCTTGGTCCCGGACAGTTGGGATACGCAGTATTTT. This sequence encodes CASSLVPDSWDTQYF.

The chain carries TRBV20-1 and TRBJ2-7; 8 nucleotides line up with TRBD1. V lost 1 base to trimming and J lost 6 bases; unmatched junction nucleotides: 5. Germline V gene sequence: CDR1 DFQATT, CDR2 SNEGSKA (reference sequence). The CDR3 spans 13 residues. CDR3 nucleotide sequence: TGCAGTGCTAGAGGGACAGGGTTACCCGAGCAGTACTTC. It specifies CSARGTGLPEQYF.

Ten or more counts support this clone. This may be a read error, as it is one base from a much larger clone. The chain uses TRBV6-2 or TRBV6-3 and TRBJ1-4; D is possibly TRBD1 (5 bases). The CDR3 is 15 residues long. Germline-derived CDR1 and CDR2 are MNHEY and SVGEGT. This CDR3 is CASSYSNGGNEKLVF. DNA of the CDR3: TGTGCCAGCAGTTACTCGAACGGGGGTAATGAAAAACTGGTTTTT.

This clone was observed a few times. Since a much larger clone is just one base distant, this may be a read error. This chain joins TRBV4-1 and TRBJ2-6, with a weak D call TRBD1 (5 bases). Per germline, CDR1 MGHRA and CDR2 YSYEKL. The CDR3 loop spans 15 amino acids. The CDR3 DNA is TGCGCCAGCAGCCAAGGAGGCTCTGGGGCCAACGCCCTGACTTTC. Amino acids: CASSQGGSGANALTF.

This clone was seen repeatedly, ten times or more. The chain has TRBV18 and TRBJ2-3; 11 nucleotides match TRBD2. Germline-derived CDR1 and CDR2 are KGHSH and LQKENI. There are 17 residues in the CDR3. Unmatched junction bases numbered 4, after V lost 0 bases and J lost 2 bases. CDR3: CASSPPLAGGATDTQYF. The CDR3 region has the DNA TGTGCCAGCTCACCACCTCTAGCGGGAGGCGCCACAGATACGCAGTATTTT.

This clone was counted ten times or more. This sequence joins TRBV20-1 and TRBJ2-6, with no clear D. V lost 1 base and J lost 3, with 7 bases in between. Germline CDR1 reads DFQATT; CDR2 reads SNEGSKA (reference sequence). The CDR3 length is 14 residues. CDR3 DNA: TGCAGTGCTAGAGGTGGCCGTGGGGCCAACGTCCTGACTTTC. Its translation is CSARGGRGANVLTF.

This clone was counted only a few times. The V gene is TRBV6-4, the J gene TRBJ2-5; perhaps TRBD2 as D (5 bases). Trimming cost V 0 bases and J 0 bases, with 8 bases left between them. The CDR3 has 15 residues. CDR1 is MRHNA and CDR2 is SNTAGT in the germline V gene. CDR3 bases: TGTGCCAGCAGTGACTCGAGGGAAAACCAAGAGACCCAGTACTTC. Its protein product is CASSDSRENQETQYF.

This clone ranks as medium-sized. The rearrangement links TRBV6-2 or TRBV6-3 to TRBJ1-1, with 8 positions matching TRBD1. The CDR3 is made up of 15 amino acids. The V and J ends lost 2 bases and 1 base, in that order; junction bases with no gene match: 3. The V gene's germline CDR1 is MNHEY and CDR2 SVGEGT. The CDR3 sequence: CASSYRDRPNTEAFF. The DNA for the CDR3 is TGTGCCAGCAGTTACCGGGACAGGCCGAACACTGAAGCTTTCTTT.

This clone occurred many times. The rearrangement uses TRBV6-1 and TRBJ2-1; 7 bases agree with TRBD2. V shed 11 bases, J shed 7 bases, and the junction held 20 bases outside the gene matches. The length of the CDR3 is 16 residues. The germline CDR1 and CDR2 sequences are MNHNS and SASEGT. CDR3 amino acids: CACKPGGTYGWNEQFF. DNA of the CDR3: TGTGCCTGCAAACCCGGGGGGACTTACGGGTGGAATGAGCAGTTCTTC.

This clone counts as medium-sized. The chain uses TRBV6-1 and TRBJ2-7; TRBD1 might be the D (6 bases). From germline, CDR1 is MNHNS and CDR2 SASEGT. The V and J ends lost 6 bases and 2 bases respectively, with 17 bases between them. This CDR3 region has 15 residues. This chain's CDR3 is CASSAASDSAYEQYF. Here the CDR3 DNA reads TGTGCCAGCAGCGCTGCATCGGACAGTGCCTACGAGCAGTACTTC.

This clone has at least ten counts. J is TRBJ1-2 and V is TRBV5-1; D gene ambiguous. Germline CDR1 and CDR2: SGHRS and YFSETQ. This CDR3 spans 16 amino acids. V was shortened by 3 bases and J by 8 bases, with 23 bases between the two germline ends. For the CDR3, the DNA is TGCGCCAGCAGCTCCCCCTCGGGTAACACCCTGGGAGGCTACACCTTC. Protein sequence: CASSSPSGNTLGGYTF.

This clone was seen repeatedly, ten times or more. This chain joins TRBV2 and TRBJ2-2; possible D gene TRBD1, 6 bases. CDR3 length: 14 amino acids. The germline gives CDR1 SNHLY, CDR2 FYNNEI. Trimming stripped 6 bases from V and 3 bases from J, with 11 bases between. The CDR3 reads CASSGDIYTGELFF. For the CDR3, the DNA is TGTGCCAGCAGCGGGGACATTTACACCGGGGAGCTGTTTTTT.

The table lists this clone with many counts. The CDR3 is CASSQPLAGGSGQFF. CDR3 nucleotides: TGCGCCAGCAGCCAACCTCTAGCGGGAGGGTCGGGGCAGTTCTTC. The chain employs TRBV4-1 and TRBJ2-1, with TRBD2 matching 12 bases. Germline lookup yields CDR1 MGHRA and CDR2 YSYEKL. The CDR3 consists of 15 residues. The ends lost 2 bases at V and 12 bases at J; junction bases unmatched: 8.

V and J are TRBV4-1 and TRBJ2-7, with D possibly being TRBD1 (6 bases). The germline gives CDR1 MGHRA, CDR2 YSYEKL. V lost 4 bases, J lost 3 bases, and 13 bases lay in between. The CDR3 is 14 residues long. The CDR3 sequence: CASSRVQGDYEQYF. CDR3 nucleotide sequence: TGCGCCAGCAGCCGGGTACAGGGAGACTACGAGCAGTACTTC.

By its share, this clone is medium-sized. Other nucleotide sequences in the sample specify the same CDR3. V gene TRBV28 combines with J gene TRBJ1-2; possibly TRBD1 for D (6 bases). The CDR3 is made up of 14 amino acids. Per the germline V gene, CDR1 is MDHEN and CDR2 is SYDVKM. V lost 5 bases to trimming and J lost 5 bases, with 15 bases between them. The CDR3 here is CASSPPAGVYGYTF. CDR3 nucleotides: TGTGCCAGCAGTCCCCCGGCAGGGGTATATGGCTACACCTTC.

Remarks on this clone: Since a much larger clone is just one base distant, this may be a read error. V usage is TRBV2 and J usage is TRBJ2-5, with TRBD2 matching over 14 bases. The germline gives CDR1 SNHLY, CDR2 FYNNEI. The CDR3 covers 15 residues. With 3 bases clipped from V and 9 bases from J, the junction kept 6 bases outside the gene matches. DNA for the CDR3: TGTGCCAGCAGTGACGGGACTAGCGGGAGAAAGGCCCAGTACTTC. Translation gives CASSDGTSGRKAQYF.

This clone was seen more than once but under ten times. The CDR3 here is CASSSGLAGGHEQYF. The CDR3 DNA reads as TGTGCCAGCAGTTCAGGACTAGCGGGAGGTCACGAGCAGTACTTC. This chain uses TRBV6-1 with TRBJ2-7; the match to TRBD2 covers 14 bases. The V gene's germline CDR1 is MNHNS and CDR2 SASEGT. The ends lost 5 bases at V and 5 bases at J; junction bases unmatched: 5. The CDR3 has 15 residues.

This clone showed up many times. The V gene is TRBV24-1, the J gene TRBJ1-1, with TRBD1 identical over 7 bases. With V trimmed by 8 bases and J by 9 bases, 8 bases remained unmatched. CDR3 length equals 12 residues. The germline CDR1 and CDR2 sequences are KGHDR and SFDVKD. The chain's CDR3 is CATKNPGGKAFF. CDR3 nucleotides: TGTGCCACCAAGAACCCAGGGGGGAAAGCTTTCTTT.

This clone came up many times. The chain has TRBV6-4 and TRBJ2-1; 14 nucleotides match TRBD2. The trim removed 6 bases at V and 8 bases at J, leaving 6 bases unmatched. This CDR3 has 15 amino acids. Germline-derived CDR1 and CDR2 are MRHNA and SNTAGT. Here the CDR3 DNA reads TGTGCCAGCAGGACTAGCGGGGGGGCCGGGGATGAGCAGTTCTTC. Protein: CASRTSGGAGDEQFF.

This clone is medium-sized (0.01 to 0.1%) by share. The chain uses TRBV28 and TRBJ2-7, with a tentative D call TRBD1 (6 bases). V gave up 3 bases and J gave up 1 base, with 13 bases separating them. The CDR3 runs to 15 residues. Germline values: CDR1 MDHEN, CDR2 SYDVKM. The CDR3 here is CASSFVSRGSYEQYF. For the CDR3, the DNA is TGTGCCAGCAGTTTTGTTTCCAGGGGATCCTACGAGCAGTACTTC.

This clone was picked up many times. The V call is TRBV9, the J call TRBJ2-7; TRBD1 agrees at 7 bases. The CDR3 contains 13 residues. Germline lookup yields CDR1 SGDLS and CDR2 YYNGEE. V was clipped by 0 bases and J by 6 bases; unmatched bases: 3. CDR3 coding DNA: TGTGCCAGCAGCGTAGAACAGGGGTTCGAGCAGTACTTC. It yields the protein CASSVEQGFEQYF.

This clone was observed at least ten times. The V gene is TRBV19, the J gene TRBJ1-2; possible D gene TRBD1, 6 bases. The CDR3 is made up of 15 amino acids. In germline, CDR1 is LNHDA, CDR2 SQIVND (reference sequence). Trimming removed 2 bases from V and 6 bases from J, with 16 bases in between. CDR3: CASSISARRGNGYTF. The CDR3 DNA sequence: TGTGCCAGTAGTATATCCGCAAGAAGGGGGAATGGCTACACCTTC.